The rows below give T cell receptor beta chains drawn from one sample of a study of blood T cell repertoires in COVID-19. The data were produced by immunoSEQ multiplex PCR, yet TCRdb's version contains in-frame clones alone and is incomplete. This repertoire shows around 270,000 clones, 70% to 90% found once; its top ten account for 2% to 3%. The sequenced sample was peripheral blood. These receptor sequences come from a woman in her forties or fifties with acute or convalescent COVID-19. Each CDR3 is given with its conserved first and last residue. D genes are given only for firm matches. Rows may omit the clone size; those that give it use once, few, many or a size class.

- | TRBJ1-2 | TRBV4-2 | - | CASSQETRVRGYTF | TGTGCCAGCAGCCAAGAGACTAGGGTGAGGGGCTACACCTTC
- | TRBJ2-5 | TRBV28 | TRBD1 | CASSFEIKMGQPKETQYF | TGTGCCAGCAGTTTTGAAATAAAAATGGGACAGCCTAAAGAGACCCAGTACTTC
- | TRBJ1-3 | TRBV9 | TRBD1 | CASSVGQGDSGNTIYF | TGTGCCAGCAGCGTGGGACAGGGGGACTCTGGAAACACCATATATTTT
few | TRBJ1-1 | TRBV6-2/TRBV6-3 | - | CASSSLQGSHTEAFF | TGTGCCAGCAGTTCGCTACAGGGTTCGCACACTGAAGCTTTCTTT
- | TRBJ1-3 | TRBV9 | - | CASSPKGAGNTIYF | TGTGCCAGCAGCCCCAAAGGGGCGGGAAACACCATATATTTT
- | TRBJ1-2 | TRBV30 | - | CAWSVLRTVSYGYTF | TGTGCCTGGAGTGTCCTGAGGACAGTGAGCTATGGCTACACCTTC
- | TRBJ2-7 | TRBV27 | TRBD2 | CASSPRLAGGMYEQYF | TGTGCCAGCAGTCCACGACTAGCGGGAGGAATGTACGAGCAGTACTTC
- | TRBJ1-4 | TRBV20-1 | - | CSASAATNEKLFF | TGCAGTGCTAGTGCTGCAACTAATGAAAAACTGTTTTTT
once | TRBJ2-7 | TRBV7-8 | TRBD1 | CASSLGQALYEQYF | TGTGCCAGCAGCCTGGGACAGGCCCTCTACGAGCAGTACTTC
- | TRBJ1-1 | TRBV9 | - | CASSPDTYTEAFF | TGTGCCAGCAGCCCCGACACCTACACTGAAGCTTTCTTT
- | TRBJ1-5 | TRBV28 | - | CASSQDIQPQHF | TGTGCCAGCAGCCAGGACATTCAGCCCCAGCATTTT
- | TRBJ1-5 | TRBV30 | TRBD1 | CAWSPTGGEYSNQPQHF | TGTGCCTGGAGCCCCACAGGGGGCGAATATAGCAATCAGCCCCAGCATTTT
- | TRBJ1-5 | TRBV5-6 | - | CASSLPRGPQHF | TGTGCCAGCAGCCTACCCCGGGGGCCCCAGCATTTT
- | TRBJ1-6 | TRBV6-6 | - | CASSPGIHNSPLHF | TGTGCCAGCAGTCCCGGGATACATAATTCACCCCTCCACTTT
- | TRBJ2-7 | TRBV28 | - | CASSFMGSSYEQYF | TGTGCCAGCAGTTTCATGGGGAGCTCCTACGAGCAGTACTTC
- | TRBJ1-1 | TRBV10-3 | - | CAISDPVRGYTEAFF | TGTGCCATCAGTGATCCTGTCCGGGGGTATACTGAAGCTTTCTTT
- | TRBJ2-1 | TRBV24-1 | TRBD1 | CATSEDGQGAYNEQFF | TGTGCCACCAGTGAGGACGGACAGGGGGCCTACAATGAGCAGTTCTTC
- | TRBJ1-4 | TRBV4-1 | - | CASTQRGLGGGGEKLFF | TGCGCCAGCACCCAAAGAGGGTTGGGGGGCGGGGGTGAAAAACTGTTTTTT
- | TRBJ1-1 | TRBV7-8 | - | CASSPGRGNTEAFF | TGTGCCAGCAGCCCAGGCCGGGGGAACACTGAAGCTTTCTTT
- | TRBJ2-1 | TRBV7-3 | TRBD2 | CASSLRLAGASEQFF | TGTGCCAGCAGCTTAAGACTAGCGGGAGCATCGGAGCAGTTCTTC
- | TRBJ1-5 | TRBV7-2 | - | CASSLGSYSNQPQHF | TGTGCCAGCAGCTTAGGTAGCTATAGCAATCAGCCCCAGCATTTT
- | TRBJ1-3 | TRBV2 | - | CASRHQGSSGNTIYF | TGTGCCAGCAGACACCAGGGTTCTTCTGGAAACACCATATATTTT
- | TRBJ2-7 | TRBV28 | - | CASSLTGTYEQYF | TGTGCCAGCAGTTTAACGGGAACCTACGAGCAGTACTTC
once | TRBJ2-3 | TRBV5-4 | TRBD2 | CASSPTSGSRYTQYF | TGTGCCAGCAGTCCCACTAGCGGGAGTCGATATACGCAGTATTTT
once | TRBJ1-2 | TRBV27 | TRBD1 | CASSQGTGLGLNYGYTF | TGTGCCAGCAGCCAAGGGACAGGGCTAGGTCTAAACTATGGCTACACCTTC
- | TRBJ1-3 | TRBV28 | - | CASSLAMEEGSPGNTIYF | TGTGCCAGCAGTTTAGCTATGGAGGAGGGTTCACCTGGAAACACCATATATTTT
- | TRBJ2-1 | TRBV10-1 | TRBD2 | CASSEFKRENNEQFF | TGCGCCAGCAGTGAGTTCAAGCGGGAGAACAATGAGCAGTTCTTC
few | TRBJ2-1 | TRBV24-1 | - | CATADPAGNNEQFF | TGTGCCACCGCCGACCCGGCAGGAAACAATGAGCAGTTCTTC
few | TRBJ2-7 | TRBV9 | TRBD2 | CASSVDSGATYEQYF | TGTGCCAGCAGCGTAGATAGCGGGGCCACCTACGAGCAGTACTTC
- | TRBJ1-2 | TRBV21-1 | - | CASSKIQGVYGYTF | TGTGCCAGCAGCAAAATACAGGGGGTCTATGGCTACACCTTC
- | TRBJ2-1 | TRBV24-1 | - | CATSGGVFRSYNEQFF | TGTGCCACCAGTGGGGGGGTCTTTCGGTCCTACAATGAGCAGTTCTTC
- | TRBJ2-5 | TRBV27 | TRBD1 | CASSRSGTGKETQYF | TGTGCCAGCAGTCGCTCCGGGACAGGGAAAGAGACCCAGTACTTC
- | TRBJ1-4 | TRBV5-1 | TRBD1 | CASSLDRGGNEKLFF | TGCGCCAGCAGCTTGGACAGGGGAGGTAATGAAAAACTGTTTTTT
- | TRBJ2-5 | TRBV6-2/TRBV6-3 | TRBD2 | CASSTPGLAGGETQYF | TGTGCCAGCAGTACACCGGGACTAGCGGGAGGGGAGACCCAGTACTTC
- | TRBJ2-7 | TRBV6-1 | - | CASSRAGGYEQYF | TGTGCCAGCAGCCGCGCCGGGGGTTACGAGCAGTACTTC
- | TRBJ2-3 | TRBV7-8 | - | CASSLAFGTDTQYF | TGTGCCAGCAGCTTAGCATTCGGCACAGATACGCAGTATTTT
- | TRBJ2-3 | TRBV24-1 | TRBD1 | CATSDPRTGRRADTQYF | TGTGCCACCAGTGATCCTCGGACAGGGCGAAGGGCAGATACGCAGTATTTT
- | TRBJ1-2 | TRBV30 | TRBD1 | CAWSTTQGARKGYTF | TGTGCCTGGAGTACAACACAGGGGGCACGGAAAGGCTACACCTTC
- | TRBJ2-1 | TRBV3-1/TRBV3-2 | - | CASSQTRSSYNEQFF | TGTGCCAGCAGCCAAACACGCAGCTCCTACAATGAGCAGTTCTTC
- | TRBJ2-2 | TRBV7-2 | - | CASSLGGPGVELFF | TGTGCCAGCAGCTTAGGAGGGCCCGGGGTTGAGCTGTTTTTT
- | TRBJ2-1 | TRBV6-6 | - | CASSSKLGSSYNEQFF | TGTGCCAGCAGTTCCAAACTGGGGAGCTCCTACAATGAGCAGTTCTTC
once | TRBJ2-2 | TRBV7-3 | - | CASSWLGGELFF | TGTGCCAGCAGTTGGCTAGGTGGGGAGCTGTTTTTT
- | TRBJ2-3 | TRBV28 | - | CASSLRERDTQYF | TGTGCCAGCAGTTTACGGGAGCGAGATACGCAGTATTTT
- | TRBJ2-7 | TRBV28 | - | CASSFPPSSYEQYF | TGTGCCAGCAGTTTCCCTCCGAGCTCCTACGAGCAGTACTTC